Sequencing of this T cell receptor beta chain was carried out in a study of breast tumors, draining lymph nodes, adjacent tissues. A single record per CDR3 protein comes from TCRdb applying MiXCR to the multiplex PCR reads. The sample lists 10,000 to 15,000 distinct CDR3 sequences, 35% to 40% occurring once. As concerns this clonotype: A junction end diverges from the germline sequence, so it may reflect a read error.

The V gene's germline CDR1 is MNHEY and CDR2 SVGAGI. This CDR3 has 16 amino acids. This chain links TRBV6-5 with TRBJ2-1, with TRBD2 identical over 14 bases. Sequencing was performed on breast tumor tissue. The source is a female donor with breast cancer. Some clones in this sample may be carry-over from other donors' samples. CDR3 amino acids: CVSGYRLAGGDNEQFF. DNA of the CDR3: TGTGTCAGCGGTTACCGACTAGCGGGAGGGGACAATGAGCAGTTCTTC.